Each of the 17 T cell receptor beta chains below was sequenced from the same sample in a study of shared clonotypes between healthy human individuals. TCRdb's copy holds only in-frame clones and misses some; the assay was immunoSEQ multiplex PCR. The data hold some 2,000,000 clones, with nearly 97% observed a single time. The source material was naive CD4+ T cells sorted from blood. Subset denoted: CD45RA+ positively selected. The receptor set was obtained from a man between 18 and 35 years old in good health.

The V call is TRBV6-1, the J call TRBJ2-7; D might be TRBD1 or TRBD2, each matching 5 bases. V was trimmed by 0 bases and J by 7 bases, leaving 10 bases between them. Germline V gives CDR1 MNHNS, CDR2 SASEGT. The CDR3 is made up of 13 amino acids. The chain's CDR3 is CASSEAGPWEQYF. For the CDR3, the DNA is TGTGCCAGCAGTGAAGCGGGACCCTGGGAGCAGTACTTC.

The chain combines TRBV6-1 with TRBJ1-2; 7 bases fit TRBD1. The junction had 14 bases not matched to a gene; V was cut back by 6 bases and J by 7 bases. CDR3 length: 15 residues. Germline CDR1 and CDR2: MNHNS and SASEGT. The CDR3 coding sequence is TGTGCCAGCAGCCAAGGGGGCGCGTTTTCCGGTGGCTACACCTTC. Encoded protein: CASSQGGAFSGGYTF.

V gene TRBV4-1 combines with J gene TRBJ2-5, with TRBD1 identical over 7 bases. The germline V gene encodes CDR1 MGHRA and CDR2 YSYEKL. The CDR3 runs 15 residues. With 2 bases clipped from V and 7 bases from J, the junction kept 10 bases outside the gene matches. CDR3 amino acids: CASSQSGGWTGTQYF. The CDR3, as DNA: TGCGCCAGCAGCCAATCTGGGGGTTGGACAGGGACCCAGTACTTC.

The chain has TRBV4-2 and TRBJ2-7, with a possible D match to TRBD1 (5 bases). CDR1 is LGHNA and CDR2 is YNFKEQ in the germline V gene. V was shortened by 0 bases and J by 1 base, with 7 bases between the two germline ends. The CDR3 runs to 14 residues. CDR3 residues: CASSQDRQSYEQYF. The CDR3 DNA reads as TGTGCCAGCAGCCAAGACAGACAGTCCTACGAGCAGTACTTC.

The chain recombines TRBV9 with TRBJ2-4; 8 bases are a match to TRBD2. Unmatched junction bases numbered 10, after V lost 1 base and J lost 4 bases. The germline CDR1 and CDR2 sequences are SGDLS and YYNGEE. The CDR3 has 17 residues. CDR3 DNA: TGTGCCAGCAGCGTATCTCCTGGAGCGGGGGATAAAAACATTCAGTACTTC. It codes for CASSVSPGAGDKNIQYF.

The rearrangement links TRBV10-3 to TRBJ2-7; 13 positions match TRBD2. Germline CDR1 and CDR2: ENHRY and SYGVKD. The trim removed 7 bases at V and 6 bases at J, leaving 3 bases unmatched. This CDR3 has 13 amino acids. The CDR3: CAIKGLAGLEQYF. CDR3 sequence (DNA): TGTGCCATCAAGGGACTAGCGGGACTCGAGCAGTACTTC.

The chain uses TRBV2 and TRBJ1-5; D is possibly TRBD1 (5 bases). The germline V gene has CDR1 SNHLY and CDR2 FYNNEI. The CDR3 runs 13 residues. The V and J ends lost 7 bases and 0 bases respectively, with 7 bases between them. CDR3 coding DNA: TGTGCCAGCAACAGGTATAGCAATCAGCCCCAGCATTTT. It yields the protein CASNRYSNQPQHF.

The chain carries TRBV4-3 and TRBJ2-5, with D tentatively TRBD2 (7 bases). The CDR3 runs to 13 residues. The germline V and J ends were trimmed by 3 bases and 4 bases, with 9 bases remaining between them. Germline CDR1 reads LGHNA; CDR2 reads YSLEER. In DNA, the CDR3 is TGCGCCAGCAGCCAGGGGGGGCGAGAGACCCAGTACTTC. This codes for CASSQGGRETQYF.

This clone was detected once. The chain combines TRBV5-1 with TRBJ2-5; tentative D call: TRBD2 (6 bases). V was cut by 0 bases and J by 4 bases, with 16 bases left in between. CDR3 length: 16 residues. The germline gives CDR1 SGHRS, CDR2 YFSETQ. CDR3 coding DNA: TGCGCCAGCAGCTTGGGCGTCAGGGACTTAGGAGAGACCCAGTACTTC. This gives the protein CASSLGVRDLGETQYF.

This clone was detected once. The chain uses TRBV6-6 and TRBJ1-2, with D maybe TRBD1 (5 bases). CDR3 length: 13 amino acids. Germline V gene sequence: CDR1 MNHNY, CDR2 SVGAGI (reference sequence). V was shortened by 0 bases and J by 12 bases, with 14 bases between the two germline ends. CDR3 nucleotide sequence: TGTGCCAGCAGTTACTCGACGACAGAGAGAAACACCTTC. It yields the protein CASSYSTTERNTF.

Comments on this clone: This CDR3 is also generated by other DNA sequences in the sample. The CDR3 nucleotides read TGCGCCAGCAGCTTGGCCGAAACAGATACGCAGTATTTT. Residues: CASSLAETDTQYF. This chain uses TRBV5-1 with TRBJ2-3; no clear D. CDR3 length: 13 amino acids. V was cut by 0 bases and J by 3 bases, with 5 bases left in between. Looked up from germline, CDR1 is SGHRS and CDR2 is YFSETQ.

This clone was detected once. This sample also contains other DNA sequences that code for the same CDR3. J is TRBJ2-7 and V is TRBV18, with D unresolved. The germline V gene has CDR1 KGHSH and CDR2 LQKENI. This CDR3 spans 12 amino acids. V lost 3 bases, J lost 2 bases, and 5 bases lay in between. CDR3: CASSPPTYEQYF. In DNA form, the CDR3 reads TGTGCCAGCTCACCGCCTACCTACGAGCAGTACTTC.

The J gene is TRBJ2-7, the V gene TRBV4-1; D is undetermined. Trimming pared 0 bases from V and 3 bases from J, leaving 9 bases between. The CDR3 length is 14 residues. Germline V gene data show CDR1 as MGHRA and CDR2 as YSYEKL. CDR3 nucleotides: TGCGCCAGCAGCCAAGATAAGGCCGGCTACGAGCAGTACTTC. It encodes CASSQDKAGYEQYF.

The chain carries TRBV6-6 and TRBJ1-1, with D unclear. Germline CDR1 is MNHNY and CDR2 is SVGAGI (reference sequence). The CDR3 runs 14 residues. Trimming pared 0 bases from V and 8 bases from J, leaving 13 bases between. The CDR3 nucleotides read TGTGCCAGCAGTTACTCCAAGGAGAGGGCGGAAGCTTTCTTT. As protein: CASSYSKERAEAFF.

V is TRBV29-1 and J is TRBJ2-1, with 8 positions matching TRBD2. This CDR3 has 15 residues. Trimming cost V 0 bases and J 8 bases; bases outside gene matches: 9. Germline CDR1 reads SQVTM; CDR2 reads ANQGSEA. The CDR3 coding sequence is TGCAGCGTTGAAGATATCAGCGGGAGTGTGGATGAGCAGTTCTTC. As protein: CSVEDISGSVDEQFF.

The CDR3 DNA follows: TGTGCCAGCAGCTTAGGCAGACAGACTAGCTCCTACGAGCAGTACTTC. This encodes CASSLGRQTSSYEQYF. V usage is TRBV7-8 and J usage is TRBJ2-7; tentatively, D is TRBD2 (6 bases). The CDR3 has 16 amino acids. Trimming took off 1 base at V and 0 bases at J, with 13 bases between the two ends. Germline CDR1 is SGHVS and CDR2 is FQNEAQ.

This clone is a singleton in its sample. The rearrangement uses TRBV29-1 and TRBJ2-6, with D tentatively TRBD2 (6 bases). CDR3 size: 14 residues. CDR1 SQVTM and CDR2 ANQGSEA come from the germline V gene. Trimming pared 5 bases from V and 2 bases from J, leaving 10 bases between. DNA for the CDR3: TGCAGCGTTACGGAGGGCACTGGGGCCAACGTCCTGACTTTC. Its protein product is CSVTEGTGANVLTF.